Listed here are 16 T cell receptor beta chains from one sample, sequenced in a study of blood T cell repertoires in COVID-19. The data were produced by immunoSEQ multiplex PCR, yet TCRdb's version contains in-frame clones alone and is incomplete. The sample carries roughly 250,000 clones, 70% to 85% recorded once. Sequenced input: peripheral blood. Receptor source: a woman aged 80 or over with acute or convalescent COVID-19.

V gene TRBV18 combines with J gene TRBJ2-7, with TRBD1 identical over 9 bases. The germline V gene encodes CDR1 KGHSH and CDR2 LQKENI. The CDR3 totals 14 residues. The trim removed 2 bases at V and 6 bases at J, leaving 5 bases unmatched. The CDR3 coding sequence is TGTGCCAGCTCACCAAGGGACAGGGTCGGCGAGCAGTACTTC. Its translation is CASSPRDRVGEQYF.

The V call is TRBV10-3, the J call TRBJ2-5; TRBD1 matches at 9 bases. The germline V gene has CDR1 ENHRY and CDR2 SYGVKD. V was clipped by 6 bases and J by 4 bases; unmatched bases: 6. This CDR3 is built from 14 residues. CDR3 nucleotide sequence: TGTGCCATCAGGGAGACAGGGGGTAGAGAGACCCAGTACTTC. It translates to CAIRETGGRETQYF.

This rearrangement joins TRBV30 to TRBJ2-1; tentatively, D is TRBD1 (6 bases). Trimming removed 5 bases at V and 2 bases at J, with 7 bases between. CDR3 length equals 12 residues. Germline V CDR1 and CDR2: GTSNPN, SVGIG (reference sequence). The DNA for the CDR3 is TGTGCCTGGGGGACACCCTACAATGAGCAGTTCTTC. Encoded protein: CAWGTPYNEQFF. Full variable domain (outside the CDR3, taken from reference TRBV30 and TRBJ2-1): SQTIHQWPATLVQPVGSPLSLECTVEGTSNPNLYWYRQAAGRGLQLLFYSVGIGQISSEVPQNLSASRPQDRQFILSSKKLLLSDSGFYLCAWGTPYNEQFFGPGTRLTVL.

This chain uses TRBV5-4 with TRBJ1-2; D is ambiguous. V was trimmed by 0 bases and J by 1 base, leaving 7 bases between them. Germline values: CDR1 SGHNT, CDR2 YYREEE (reference sequence). CDR3 length: 14 residues. DNA of the CDR3: TGTGCCAGCAGCTTGGAGGAGATTAACTATGGCTACACCTTC. Translated, it gives CASSLEEINYGYTF.

This rearrangement joins TRBV7-9 to TRBJ2-4; 7 nucleotides align to TRBD1. V dropped 0 bases and J dropped 8; count of bases not matched to a gene: 4. Germline CDR1 reads SEHNR; CDR2 reads FQNEAQ (reference sequence). This CDR3 is 14 amino acids long. CDR3 sequence: CASSLAGGMDIQYF. CDR3 sequence (DNA): TGTGCCAGCAGCTTAGCAGGGGGCATGGACATTCAGTACTTC.

The chain recombines TRBV4-1 with TRBJ1-2, with 7 bases lining up with TRBD1. Germline trimming cut 2 bases from V and 4 bases from J; bases unmatched to any gene: 7. The CDR3 totals 15 residues. CDR1 MGHRA and CDR2 YSYEKL come from the germline V gene. CDR3 region: CASSQFDRVGYGYTF. The CDR3 nucleotides read TGCGCCAGCAGCCAATTCGACAGGGTCGGCTATGGCTACACCTTC.

The J gene is TRBJ2-7, the V gene TRBV12-5, with 7 bases lining up with TRBD1. Germline V gene data show CDR1 as LGHNT and CDR2 as FRNRAP. This CDR3 comprises 16 residues. The trim removed 2 bases at V and 0 bases at J, leaving 7 bases unmatched. This chain's CDR3 is CASGLLTGVPSYEQYF. CDR3 DNA sequence: TGTGCTAGTGGTTTGTTAACAGGGGTTCCCTCCTACGAGCAGTACTTC.

The chain combines TRBV3-1 (or the pseudogene TRBV3-2) with TRBJ1-1, with D uncertain. The CDR3 sequence is 14 residues long. CDR1 LGHDT and CDR2 YNNKEL come from the germline V gene (reference sequence). Trimming left V 0 bases short and J 3 bases short, with 8 bases between. The CDR3 is CASSQDPSYTEAFF. CDR3 in DNA: TGTGCCAGCAGCCAAGACCCGAGTTACACTGAAGCTTTCTTT.

This chain links TRBV5-4 with TRBJ1-6; tentatively, D is TRBD1 (5 bases). The CDR3 runs 15 residues. Germline values: CDR1 SGHNT, CDR2 YYREEE (reference sequence). V shed 4 bases and J shed 11 bases, with 19 bases lying between them. CDR3 sequence (DNA): TGTGCCAGCAGCGCGGGGGGACCGGGTGGGCCACCCCTCCACTTT. This translates into CASSAGGPGGPPLHF.

For the CDR3, the DNA is TGTGCCAGCAGCTTGGATGCGTATGCAAGTTCACCCCTCCACTTT. Translating it yields CASSLDAYASSPLHF. The chain has TRBV5-4 and TRBJ1-6; no reliable D call. The CDR3 loop spans 15 amino acids. The germline gives CDR1 SGHNT, CDR2 YYREEE (reference sequence). The germline V and J ends were trimmed by 0 bases and 9 bases, with 13 bases remaining between them.

The genes are TRBV7-6 and TRBJ2-1; maybe TRBD2 (7 bases). The V and J ends lost 3 bases and 5 bases respectively, with 17 bases between them. Germline-derived CDR1 and CDR2 are SGHVS and FNYEAQ. CDR3 length: 16 amino acids. CDR3 sequence reads: CASSFEGGLYDNEQFF. CDR3 DNA: TGTGCCAGCAGCTTCGAGGGGGGGTTATACGACAATGAGCAGTTCTTC.

The chain recombines TRBV5-5 with TRBJ2-7, with 11 bases matching TRBD2. Germline values: CDR1 SGHKS, CDR2 YYEKEE (reference sequence). CDR3 length: 15 residues. V trimming: 4 bases; J trimming: 0 bases; junction bases outside the gene matches: 3. CDR3: CASSRLAGSSYEQYF. In DNA form, the CDR3 reads TGTGCCAGCAGCCGACTAGCGGGGTCCTCCTACGAGCAGTACTTC.

V and J are TRBV28 and TRBJ1-6; TRBD1 is a possible D gene (5 bases). CDR1 MDHEN and CDR2 SYDVKM come from the germline V gene. The CDR3 loop spans 13 amino acids. Trimming stripped 6 bases from V and 8 bases from J, with 11 bases between. CDR3 sequence: CASSIPGDSPLHF. CDR3 DNA: TGTGCCAGCAGCATCCCGGGGGATTCACCCCTCCACTTT.

The chain combines TRBV28 with TRBJ1-4; no clear D. CDR1 and CDR2 (germline): MDHEN, SYDVKM. V lost 1 base to trimming and J lost 0 bases, with 12 bases between them. The CDR3 extends over 17 amino acids. DNA for the CDR3: TGTGCCAGCAGTTTATTCGTAACGAGTGCAACTAATGAAAAACTGTTTTTT. As protein: CASSLFVTSATNEKLFF.

The chain couples TRBV18 to TRBJ1-2; D remains unclear. The CDR3 is made up of 16 amino acids. Germline V gene lookup returns CDR1 KGHSH and CDR2 LQKENI. V dropped 2 bases and J dropped 8 bases, with 21 bases sitting between them. The CDR3 region has the DNA TGTGCCAGCTCACCAGAGGCGTCCGGCCCGAGTGGAGGCTACACCTTC. This encodes CASSPEASGPSGGYTF.

This chain connects TRBV7-9 to TRBJ2-4; D is possibly TRBD2 (5 bases). CDR1 and CDR2 from the germline V gene are SEHNR and FQNEAQ (reference sequence). The CDR3 totals 14 residues. The V end lost 0 bases, the J end lost 7 bases, and 10 bases lay between the germline ends. The CDR3, as DNA: TGTGCCAGCAGCTTAGCGGGTGAGGGTAACATTCAGTACTTC. Its protein is CASSLAGEGNIQYF.